This T cell receptor (beta chain) was observed in a study of shared clonotypes between healthy human individuals. Concerning this clone itself: Antigen specificity is unknown.

Naive-designated CD8 cells lacked CD45RO, were positively enriched for CCR7, and omitted terminally differentiated effector memory CD45RA+ cells. The study's findings and limits: Roughly 5% of naive CD4 clonotypes were shared across a handful of donors.

About 33,000 T cell genomes (about 210 ng DNA) went into each sorted-subset replicate. In the authors' workflow: Owing to the provision of junction-only sequences devoid of quality scores by immunoSEQ, filtering differed. The assay was immunoSEQ multiplex PCR, and TCRdb's table has in-frame clones only and misses some. That table gives V, J and clone size, and the DNA gave D and trimming. Among 1.5 million to 2.5 million clones, around 96% were seen once, and the ten largest hold more than 0.95%. The CDR3 sequence is 15 residues long. CDR1 and CDR2 from the germline V gene are MNHEY and SMNVEV (reference sequence). V dropped 6 bases and J dropped 0 bases, with 15 bases sitting between them.

V usage is TRBV27 and J usage is TRBJ2-7, with D possibly being TRBD1 (6 bases). This clonotype was obtained from a man between 18 and 29 years old in good health. The sample comprised naive CD8+ T cells sorted from blood. The CDR3: CASRSIQGSSYEQYF. CDR3 nucleotides: TGTGCCAGCAGATCGATACAGGGAAGCTCCTACGAGCAGTACTTC.